Listed here are 7 T cell receptor beta chains from one sample, sequenced in a study of blood T cell repertoires in COVID-19. TCRdb's table, derived via immunoSEQ multiplex PCR, lists solely in-frame clones and lacks some. The table has 150,000 to 200,000 clones, 90% seen once. The specimen was peripheral blood. The source is a man in his fifties with acute or convalescent COVID-19.

The chain recombines TRBV2 with TRBJ2-3, with a weak D call TRBD2 (6 bases). The V and J ends lost 8 bases and 2 bases respectively, with 17 bases between them. This CDR3 spans 15 amino acids. Germline V lookup: CDR1 SNHLY, CDR2 FYNNEI. The CDR3 sequence is CASGASEIHTDTQYF. Here the CDR3 DNA reads TGTGCCAGCGGGGCTAGCGAGATACACACAGATACGCAGTATTTT.

The rearrangement links TRBV15 to TRBJ1-5, with D hard to call. Trimming shortened V by 3 bases and J by 3 bases, and 9 bases separated the two germline ends. Germline loops: CDR1 LNHNV, CDR2 YYDKDF (reference sequence). CDR3 length: 14 amino acids. This CDR3 is CATSRVTSNQPQHF. In DNA, the CDR3 is TGTGCCACCAGCAGGGTTACATCCAATCAGCCCCAGCATTTT.

The chain carries TRBV6-5 and TRBJ2-7, with TRBD1 identical over 9 bases. V shed 10 bases, J shed 4 bases, and the junction held 14 bases outside the gene matches. Germline V gene lookup returns CDR1 MNHEY and CDR2 SVGAGI. The length of the CDR3 is 15 residues. The CDR3 sequence: CATTRVQGALYEQYF. CDR3 in DNA: TGTGCCACCACAAGGGTACAGGGGGCTTTGTACGAGCAGTACTTC.

The V gene is TRBV19, the J gene TRBJ1-5, with 9 positions matching TRBD1. CDR3 length equals 15 residues. Germline CDR1 LNHDA, CDR2 SQIVND (reference sequence). V lost 3 bases to trimming and J lost 5 bases; unmatched junction nucleotides: 5. CDR3 loop: CASSILQGAYQPQHF. For the CDR3, the DNA is TGTGCCAGTAGTATCCTACAGGGGGCTTATCAGCCCCAGCATTTT.

The chain couples TRBV19 to TRBJ2-7, with TRBD1 as a possible D gene (5 bases). The length of the CDR3 is 15 residues. The V end lost 4 bases, the J end lost 0 bases, and 13 bases lay between the germline ends. In germline, CDR1 is LNHDA, CDR2 SQIVND (reference sequence). Here the CDR3 DNA reads TGTGCCAGTAGTACCCGGGCAGGGCCCTCCTACGAGCAGTACTTC. It encodes CASSTRAGPSYEQYF.

The chain links TRBV29-1 to TRBJ1-2; D gene uncertain. Between the trimmed V and J ends, which lost 5 bases and 2 bases, there was a span of 9 bases. This CDR3 is built from 12 residues. Germline CDR1 and CDR2: SQVTM and ANQGSEA. The CDR3 sequence: CSVQNANYGYTF. DNA of the CDR3: TGCAGCGTTCAAAACGCGAACTATGGCTACACCTTC.

The J gene is TRBJ1-5, the V gene TRBV6-5, with D perhaps TRBD1 (6 bases). Trimming removed 8 bases from V and 2 bases from J, with 16 bases in between. The CDR3 runs 15 residues. Germline V gene sequence: CDR1 MNHEY, CDR2 SVGAGI. The CDR3: CASLPQGVGNQPQHF. The CDR3 DNA reads as TGTGCCAGCCTCCCACAGGGAGTAGGCAATCAGCCCCAGCATTTT.